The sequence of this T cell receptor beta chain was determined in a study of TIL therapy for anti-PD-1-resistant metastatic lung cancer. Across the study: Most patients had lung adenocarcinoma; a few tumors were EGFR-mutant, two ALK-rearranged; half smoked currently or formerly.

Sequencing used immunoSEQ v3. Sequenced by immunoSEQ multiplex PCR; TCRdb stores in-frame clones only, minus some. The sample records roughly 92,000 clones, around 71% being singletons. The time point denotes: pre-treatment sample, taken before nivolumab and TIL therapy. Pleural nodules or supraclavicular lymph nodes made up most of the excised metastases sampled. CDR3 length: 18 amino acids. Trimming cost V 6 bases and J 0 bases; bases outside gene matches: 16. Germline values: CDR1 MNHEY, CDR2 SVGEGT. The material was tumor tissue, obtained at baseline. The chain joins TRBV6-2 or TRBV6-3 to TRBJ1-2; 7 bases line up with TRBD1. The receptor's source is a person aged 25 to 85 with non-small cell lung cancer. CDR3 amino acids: CASSPNRLDRTTNYGYTF. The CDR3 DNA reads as TGTGCCAGCAGCCCTAACCGCCTGGACAGGACGACTAACTATGGCTACACCTTC.